This is a list of T cell receptor beta chains from one sample in a study of high-grade serous ovarian cancer treatment subgroups. Only in-frame clones appear in the TCRdb table, and some are missing; sequencing was by immunoSEQ multiplex PCR. The table includes around 5,700 clones, about 85% detected once. Sequenced input: tumor tissue. The receptors were sampled from a human donor with high-grade serous ovarian cancer. CDR3s include the opening cysteine and the closing phenylalanine or tryptophan. The order of the fields is D gene, J gene, clone size, V gene, CDR3 DNA, CDR3 protein. A D gene is named only where the DNA matches it firmly. Clone sizes are given selectively: once, few, many, or a class where the clone is expanded.

TRBD2 | TRBJ2-1 | NA | TRBV5-4 | TGTGCCAGCAGCCAAGGACTAGCGGGGGGGTCTGAGGATGAGCAGTTCTTC | CASSQGLAGGSEDEQFF
TRBD1 | TRBJ2-7 | NA | TRBV9 | TGTGCCAGCAGCGTAGGCCGACAGGGGGCGGGAGAGCAGTACTTC | CASSVGRQGAGEQYF
NA | TRBJ1-2 | once | TRBV20-1 | TGCAGTGCTCGAGATAAGGAAGGCTACACCTTC | CSARDKEGYTF
NA | TRBJ2-2 | NA | TRBV5-1 | TGCGCCAGCAGCTTGTTTTTGCGCTCCTTTACCAACACCGGGGAGCTGTTTTTT | CASSLFLRSFTNTGELFF
NA | TRBJ1-3 | NA | TRBV6-6 | TGTGCCAGCACGCGGTTTGGGGGTACCGTCGGAAACACCATATATTTT | CASTRFGGTVGNTIYF
NA | TRBJ2-2 | NA | TRBV5-1 | TGCGCCAGTTTGGGATCCACCGGGGAGCTGTTTTTT | CASLGSTGELFF
NA | TRBJ1-5 | NA | TRBV7-9 | TGTGCCAGCAGCTTAGCGCAAGGGGACAATCAGCCCCAGCATTTT | CASSLAQGDNQPQHF
NA | TRBJ2-7 | NA | TRBV15 | TGTGCCACCAGATTGGACACCGGCGAGCAGTACTTC | CATRLDTGEQYF
TRBD1 | TRBJ1-1 | NA | TRBV7-8 | TGTGCCAGCAGCCTAGGACAGGTCACTGAAGCTTTCTTT | CASSLGQVTEAFF
NA | TRBJ1-1 | NA | TRBV29-1 | TGCAGCGCCCTGCGGGGGAACACTGAAGCTTTCTTT | CSALRGNTEAFF
NA | TRBJ1-4 | NA | TRBV15 | TGTGCCACCAGCAGAGGCGGAGGGGGTTATGAAAAACTGTTTTTT | CATSRGGGGYEKLFF
NA | TRBJ1-2 | NA | TRBV6-5 | TGTGCCAGCAGTTACGGGGTGAACTATGGCTACACCTTC | CASSYGVNYGYTF
TRBD1 | TRBJ1-5 | NA | TRBV15 | TGTGCCACCAGGGACACAGGGGCGCGGAGTCAGCCCCAGCATTTT | CATRDTGARSQPQHF
NA | TRBJ1-3 | NA | TRBV5-1 | TGCGCCAGCAGCTTGGACAGGGAGCAAACCATATATTTT | CASSLDREQTIYF
TRBD1 | TRBJ1-2 | once | TRBV18 | TGTGCCAGCTCACCGCTGGCAGGGGGCGACTTCTCCTATGGCTACACCTTC | CASSPLAGGDFSYGYTF
NA | TRBJ2-3 | NA | TRBV28 | TGTGCCAGCAGTTTAGGGTCTAGCACAGATACGCAGTATTTT | CASSLGSSTDTQYF
NA | TRBJ2-7 | NA | TRBV27 | TGTGCCAGCAGTTTATCGTTAGGGTCAACTTACGAGCAGTACTTC | CASSLSLGSTYEQYF
TRBD1 | TRBJ1-1 | NA | TRBV6-1 | TGTGCCAGCAATCGACAGGGGACAGGGGCTGAAGCTTTCTTT | CASNRQGTGAEAFF
TRBD2 | TRBJ2-1 | NA | TRBV18 | TGTGCCAGCTCACCAGGACTAGCGGGGGGAGTGGAGCAGTTCTTC | CASSPGLAGGVEQFF
NA | TRBJ1-1 | NA | TRBV11-2 | TGTGCCAGCAGCTTCGGGGGGACGCGCCTGAACACTGAAGCTTTCTTT | CASSFGGTRLNTEAFF
NA | TRBJ1-1 | NA | TRBV9 | TGTGCCAGCAGCGCTAAATCGCAGGGGAACACTGAAGCTTTCTTT | CASSAKSQGNTEAFF
NA | TRBJ1-6 | NA | TRBV7-2 | TGTGCCAGCAGCTTTTTCCCAGGGGTAAATAATTCACCCCTCCACTTT | CASSFFPGVNNSPLHF
NA | TRBJ1-1 | NA | TRBV5-4 | TGTGCCAGCAGCTTGCAGGGAACGGCCACTGAAGCTTTCTTT | CASSLQGTATEAFF
NA | TRBJ1-1 | NA | TRBV11-2 | TGTGCCAGCAGCTTAGATCCGAACACTGAAGCTTTCTTT | CASSLDPNTEAFF
TRBD2 | TRBJ2-7 | NA | TRBV7-2 | TGTGCCAGCAGCTTAGCGCGTAGCGGGGGGGCCTACGAGCAGTACTTC | CASSLARSGGAYEQYF
NA | TRBJ2-3 | NA | TRBV30 | TGTGCCTGGAGGACGGGGGGCCGGGTAGATACGCAGTATTTT | CAWRTGGRVDTQYF
NA | TRBJ2-5 | NA | TRBV5-6 | TGTGCCAGCAGCTTGTCGAGGGGAATTCAAGAGACCCAGTACTTC | CASSLSRGIQETQYF
NA | TRBJ2-6 | NA | TRBV5-5 | TGTGCCAGCAGACTTAACCCAGGCTCTGGGGCCAACGTCCTGACTTTC | CASRLNPGSGANVLTF
TRBD1 | TRBJ1-6 | NA | TRBV27 | TGTGCCAGCAGCTTGGCCGGGGACAGGTTCAATTCACCCCTCCACTTT | CASSLAGDRFNSPLHF
NA | TRBJ1-5 | few | TRBV5-5 | TGTGCCAGCAGCTTGGGTCCCTTGAGCAATCAGCCCCAGCATTTT | CASSLGPLSNQPQHF
NA | TRBJ1-3 | once | TRBV9 | TGTGCCAGCAGCGTACAGGGTGGTGGAAACACCATATATTTT | CASSVQGGGNTIYF